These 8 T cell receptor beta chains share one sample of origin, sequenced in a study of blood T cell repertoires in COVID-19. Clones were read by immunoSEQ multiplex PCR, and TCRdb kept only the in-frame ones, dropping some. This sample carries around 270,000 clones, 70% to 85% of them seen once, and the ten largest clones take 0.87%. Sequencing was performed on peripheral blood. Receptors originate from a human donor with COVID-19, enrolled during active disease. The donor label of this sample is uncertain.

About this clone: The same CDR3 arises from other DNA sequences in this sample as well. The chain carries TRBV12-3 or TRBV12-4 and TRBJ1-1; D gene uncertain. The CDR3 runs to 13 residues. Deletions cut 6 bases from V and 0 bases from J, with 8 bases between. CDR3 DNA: TGTGCCAGCAGCTTCTCTATGAACACTGAAGCTTTCTTT. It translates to CASSFSMNTEAFF.

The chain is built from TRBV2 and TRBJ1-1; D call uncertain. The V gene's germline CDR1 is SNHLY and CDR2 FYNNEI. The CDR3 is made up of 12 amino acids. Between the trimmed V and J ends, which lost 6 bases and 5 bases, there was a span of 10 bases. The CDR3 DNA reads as TGTGCCAGCAGAAGAGTGAGGACTGAAGCTTTCTTT. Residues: CASRRVRTEAFF.

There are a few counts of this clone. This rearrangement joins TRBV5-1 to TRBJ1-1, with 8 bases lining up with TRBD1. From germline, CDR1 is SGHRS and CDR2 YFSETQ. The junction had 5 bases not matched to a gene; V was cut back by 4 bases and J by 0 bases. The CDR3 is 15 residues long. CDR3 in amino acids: CASSELQGVNTEAFF. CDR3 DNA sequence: TGCGCCAGCAGCGAGTTACAGGGGGTGAACACTGAAGCTTTCTTT.

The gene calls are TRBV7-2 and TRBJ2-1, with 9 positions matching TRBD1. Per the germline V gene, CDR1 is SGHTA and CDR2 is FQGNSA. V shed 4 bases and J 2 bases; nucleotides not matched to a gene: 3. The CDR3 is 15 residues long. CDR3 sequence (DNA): TGTGCCAGCAGCTCCACAGGGGGCACCTACAATGAGCAGTTCTTC. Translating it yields CASSSTGGTYNEQFF.

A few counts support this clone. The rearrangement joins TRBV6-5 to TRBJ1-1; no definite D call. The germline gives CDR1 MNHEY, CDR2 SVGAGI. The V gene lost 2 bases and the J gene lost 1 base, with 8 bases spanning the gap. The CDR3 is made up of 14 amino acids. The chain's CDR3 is CASSYSGRNTEAFF. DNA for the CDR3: TGTGCCAGCAGTTACAGCGGACGGAACACTGAAGCTTTCTTT.

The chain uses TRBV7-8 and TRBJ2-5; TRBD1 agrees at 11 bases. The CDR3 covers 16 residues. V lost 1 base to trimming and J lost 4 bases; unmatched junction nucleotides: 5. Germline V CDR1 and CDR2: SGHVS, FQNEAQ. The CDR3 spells CASSLEPGQGGETQYF. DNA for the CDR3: TGTGCCAGCAGCTTAGAGCCGGGACAGGGGGGAGAGACCCAGTACTTC.

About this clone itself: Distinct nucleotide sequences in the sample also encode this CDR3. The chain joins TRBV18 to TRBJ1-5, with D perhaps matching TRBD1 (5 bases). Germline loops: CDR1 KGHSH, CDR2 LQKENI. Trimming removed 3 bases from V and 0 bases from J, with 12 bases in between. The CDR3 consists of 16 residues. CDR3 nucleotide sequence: TGTGCCAGCTCACCTGGGCAGGGTTCTAGCAATCAGCCCCAGCATTTT. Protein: CASSPGQGSSNQPQHF.

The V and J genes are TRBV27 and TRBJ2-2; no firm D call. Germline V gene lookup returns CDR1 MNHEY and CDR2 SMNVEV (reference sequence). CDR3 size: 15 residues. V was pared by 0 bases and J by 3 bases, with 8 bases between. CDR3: CASSLSGFDTGELFF. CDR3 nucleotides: TGTGCCAGCAGTTTATCCGGGTTCGACACCGGGGAGCTGTTTTTT.